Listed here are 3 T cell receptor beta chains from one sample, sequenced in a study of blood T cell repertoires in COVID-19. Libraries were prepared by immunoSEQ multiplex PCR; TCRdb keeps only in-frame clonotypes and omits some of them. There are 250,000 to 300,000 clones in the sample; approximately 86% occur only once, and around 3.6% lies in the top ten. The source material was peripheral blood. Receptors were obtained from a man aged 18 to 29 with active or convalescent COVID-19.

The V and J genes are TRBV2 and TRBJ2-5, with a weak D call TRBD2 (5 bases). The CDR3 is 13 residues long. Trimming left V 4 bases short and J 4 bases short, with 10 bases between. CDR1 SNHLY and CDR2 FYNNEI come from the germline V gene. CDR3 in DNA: TGTGCCAGCAGTGCTGTGGGAGCAGAGACCCAGTACTTC. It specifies CASSAVGAETQYF.

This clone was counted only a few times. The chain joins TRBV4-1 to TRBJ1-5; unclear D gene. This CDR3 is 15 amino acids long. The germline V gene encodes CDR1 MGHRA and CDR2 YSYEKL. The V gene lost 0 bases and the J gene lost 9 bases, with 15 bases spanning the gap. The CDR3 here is CASSQDRGMTMPQHF. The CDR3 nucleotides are TGCGCCAGCAGCCAAGATCGAGGGATGACGATGCCCCAGCATTTT.

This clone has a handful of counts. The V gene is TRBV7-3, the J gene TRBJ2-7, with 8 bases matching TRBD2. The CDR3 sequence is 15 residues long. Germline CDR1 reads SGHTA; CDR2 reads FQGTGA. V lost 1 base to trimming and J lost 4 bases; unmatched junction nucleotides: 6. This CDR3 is CASSLNPSGQYEQYF. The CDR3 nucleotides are TGTGCCAGCAGCTTAAACCCTAGCGGGCAGTACGAGCAGTACTTC.